The source of this T cell receptor beta chain is a study of vaccination effects on CD4 cells after COVID-19 (dated by TCRdb to the early 2020s). General notes on the study: Two doses of either the BNT162b2 or the mRNA-1273 mRNA SARS-CoV-2 vaccine were administered to participants. Pre-vaccine samples were collected from a couple of convalescent patients 16 days and one week before the first dose, corresponding to 142 and 148 days after COVID-19 diagnosis. The study compared SARS-CoV-2 spike-specific CD4+ TCR repertoires before and after mRNA vaccination in COVID-19 convalescent patients and infection-naive vaccine recipients. Altogether, about 10 COVID-19 convalescent patients and 4 SARS-CoV-2-naive healthy vaccine recipients made up the full study. The Oncomine TCR Beta short-read assay on an Illumina iSeq 100 was used to sequence cultures from other donors in the study. What the authors observed across the whole study: Clones induced by infection and clones induced by vaccination both contracted markedly at late timepoints after vaccination, which fits with T cell responses waning over time. For convalescent patients, new clones induced by the vaccine made up most of the post-vaccine spike-reactive repertoire, and these new clones were largely distinct from the clones induced by infection. The study was limited by a small number of convalescent patients, and early post-infection timepoints were lacking.

About this clone itself: It has no known antigen specificity. One base away there is no much larger clone; base qualities are not given.

The library was obtained by the immunoSEQ multiplex PCR assay. DNA from the cultured and isolated CD4+ T cells underwent TCR beta CDR3 sequencing. Regarding the original processing steps: The analysis removed non-productive TCR sequences, trimmed reads to the CDR3 region, and retained only CDR3s that were 7 or more amino acids long. The MANAFEST web app was used to identify antigen-specific clonotypes by comparing expansion in peptide wells with expansion in reference cultures. To be called positive, a clone needed expansion at FDR<0.05 compared with the reference and with all other wells, an odds ratio greater than 5, and a frequency greater than 0.1% in two replicate wells. Clonotypes significantly expanded in SARS-CoV-2 spike wells and in at least one common cold coronavirus spike condition were defined as cross-reactive. Using the stringdist R package, CDR3 similarity was measured by Levenshtein distance, and unrooted trees were constructed with ape in R 3.6.1. TCRdb obtained this table from immuneACCESS and retained in-frame rearrangements with V and J assigned. These tables miss some clones; where compared with another copy, unresolved V genes account for less than half of the shortfall, and the remainder is unexplained. V, J and clone size are those of that table, while D and trimming were read from the DNA. Across this sample there are about 45,000 clones, with roughly two thirds seen only once. The biggest ten clones account for over 25% of the sample.

In the ViraFEST assay, PBMC were stimulated with viral peptide pools, and TCR sequencing was then used to find antigen-specific CD4+ T cell clonotypes based on their expansion. After 10 to 11 days of culture, CD4+ T cells were isolated with the EasySep CD4+ T cell isolation kit. Convalescent patients had PCR-confirmed SARS-CoV-2 infection between March and December 2020, before Alpha, Beta and Delta variants emerged in the United States. Each well held around 2 million PBMC cultured in IMDM containing roughly 5.1% human AB serum, roughly 10 IU/ml IL-2 and gentamicin, along with around 9.1 ug/ml peptides. On days 3 and 7, half of the culture medium was replaced with fresh IL-2-containing medium. Each peptide stimulation condition was cultured in triplicate wells unless otherwise noted. Using Ficoll-Paque Plus gradient centrifugation, PBMC were separated from whole blood and then either used fresh or cryopreserved at -140C. Genomic DNA was extracted from cultured CD4+ T cells with the QIAamp micro DNA kit.

Trimming at the junction amounts to 5 bases on V and 5 bases on J, and the germline ends lie 10 bases apart. There are 13 amino acids in the CDR3, from cysteine to phenylalanine inclusive. Just the 39-base CDR3 DNA is kept, in frame starting at base 1. The germline V gene yields SNHLY for CDR1 and FYNNEI for CDR2. The TCR was taken from a human donor who had a prior SARS-CoV-2 infection. The source was CD4+ T cells from PBMCs cultured with a peptide pool, collected before COVID-19 vaccination. The rearranged chain carries TRBV2 and TRBJ1-5; the D region possibly corresponds to TRBD1 (5 bases align). Here is the DNA: TGTGCCAGCAGTAAAGGGACGGATCAGCCCCAGCATTTT. It translates as CASSKGTDQPQHF. The full variable domain, with segments outside the CDR3 supplied by the reference TRBV2 and TRBJ1-5 proteins, appears as EPEVTQTPSHQVTQMGQEVILRCVPISNHLYFYWYRQILGQKVEFLVSFYNNEISEKSEIFDDQFSVERPDGSNFTLKIRSTKLEDSAMYFCASSKGTDQPQHFGDGTRLSIL.